This T cell receptor (beta chain) was identified in a study of vaccination effects on CD4 cells after COVID-19. Study results and caveats: No early post-infection timepoints were available in the study, which also included few convalescent patients. Both infection-induced and vaccine-induced clones contracted markedly at late post-vaccination timepoints.

Antigen-specific CD4+ T cells were expanded (with viral peptide pools) by the ViraFEST assay ahead of sequencing. The authors isolated CD4+ T cells after 10 days of culture. The healthy vaccine recipients, who had no prior SARS-CoV-2 infection, showed negative nucleocapsid antibodies. In culture with approximately 10 IU/ml IL-2 and 8.5 to 10 ug/ml peptides, PBMC were grown at fewer than 2.5 million per well. Cultures received IL-2 medium that replaced half the medium on days 3 and 7. A note on this clone: The antigen is undetermined.

Generated by immunoSEQ multiplex PCR, the TCRdb table keeps only in-frame clones and is missing some. Of roughly 60,000 clones listed, 55% to 75% are singletons. The CDR3 sequence is 14 residues long. Germline V gene lookup returns CDR1 SGHRS and CDR2 YFSETQ. Trimming left V 4 bases short and J 2 bases short, with 12 bases between. The sequence was collected from a human donor who received a COVID-19 vaccine. This sample comprised CD4+ T cells from PBMCs cultured with SARS-CoV-2 spike peptides, obtained before COVID-19 vaccination. The J gene is TRBJ2-5, the V gene TRBV5-1; either TRBD1 or TRBD2 may supply D (5 bases each). This chain's CDR3 is CASSQGRIQETQYF. The CDR3 DNA sequence: TGCGCCAGCAGCCAGGGACGGATACAAGAGACCCAGTACTTC.